The 28 T cell receptor beta chains given below trace back to one sample, sequenced in a study of blood T cell repertoires in COVID-19. Sequencing was performed with immunoSEQ multiplex PCR; in TCRdb, only in-frame clones are kept and a portion is missing. Here the sample spans roughly 65,000 clones, 75% to 85% being singletons. Sample: peripheral blood. These receptors were obtained from a human donor in a cohort sampled during active COVID-19.

The genes are TRBV7-9 and TRBJ1-6, with TRBD1 identical over 9 bases. This CDR3 has 15 residues. V trimming: 5 bases; J trimming: 6 bases; junction bases outside the gene matches: 5. Germline CDR1 is SEHNR and CDR2 is FQNEAQ (reference sequence). CDR3 in amino acids: CASSLQGASNSPLHF. The CDR3 nucleotides are TGTGCCAGCAGCCTACAGGGGGCGTCTAATTCACCCCTCCACTTT.

J is TRBJ2-1 and V is TRBV6-6; 12 bases match TRBD2. The CDR3 is 18 amino acids. Trimming took 5 bases from V and 6 from J; bases not matched to a gene: 14. The germline gives CDR1 MNHNY, CDR2 SVGAGI (reference sequence). The CDR3 DNA follows: TGTGCCAGCAGTCGGTTCGGACCGGGACTAGCGGGTTTCAATGAGCAGTTCTTC. Protein sequence: CASSRFGPGLAGFNEQFF.

This sequence joins TRBV6-1 and TRBJ2-5; no clear D gene. V lost 3 bases and J lost 5, with 7 bases in between. The CDR3 loop spans 12 amino acids. The germline V gene encodes CDR1 MNHNS and CDR2 SASEGT. CDR3 coding DNA: TGTGCCAGCAGTGACCAACAGGAGACCCAGTACTTC. Its protein is CASSDQQETQYF.

The chain carries TRBV6-4 and TRBJ1-5, with no clear D. From germline, CDR1 is MRHNA and CDR2 SNTAGT. Between the trimmed V and J ends, which lost 2 bases and 2 bases, there was a span of 13 bases. The CDR3 totals 16 residues. CDR3 region: CASSDPKDKRNQPQHF. The DNA for the CDR3 is TGTGCCAGCAGTGACCCAAAAGACAAGCGCAATCAGCCCCAGCATTTT.

A few counts support this clone. V usage is TRBV28 and J usage is TRBJ1-5, with D possibly matching TRBD1 (5 bases). The length of the CDR3 is 15 residues. Germline V gives CDR1 MDHEN, CDR2 SYDVKM. Trimming left V 6 bases short and J 6 bases short, with 18 bases between. CDR3 residues: CASSPTGGSGQPQHF. In DNA form, the CDR3 reads TGTGCCAGCAGCCCAACGGGGGGGAGCGGTCAGCCCCAGCATTTT. Using reference TRBV28 and TRBJ1-5 for the parts outside the CDR3, the full variable domain is DVKVTQSSRYLVKRTGEKVFLECVQDMDHENMFWYRQDPGLGLRLIYFSYDVKMKEKGDIPEGYSVSREKKERFSLILESASTNQTSMYLCASSPTGGSGQPQHFGDGTRLSIL.

The V gene is TRBV29-1, the J gene TRBJ2-7; D may be TRBD1 (5 bases). CDR3 size: 12 residues. Germline loops: CDR1 SQVTM, CDR2 ANQGSEA. The ends were cut back, 6 bases at V and 2 bases at J, with 11 bases in the middle. The CDR3 protein is CSVRVGAYEQYF. The DNA of the CDR3 is TGCAGCGTCAGGGTAGGGGCCTACGAGCAGTACTTC.

The rearrangement joins TRBV6-1 to TRBJ1-3; a possible D gene is TRBD1 (5 bases). Germline V gene data show CDR1 as MNHNS and CDR2 as SASEGT. The CDR3 runs to 15 residues. The V end was cut by 2 bases, the J end by 8 bases, with 16 bases between. The CDR3 reads CASSERRGPKDTIYF. As DNA, the CDR3 is TGTGCCAGCAGTGAAAGGCGGGGACCAAAGGACACCATATATTTT.

The genes are TRBV7-2 and TRBJ2-3; D might be TRBD2 (6 bases). The CDR3 extends over 14 amino acids. Germline CDR1 reads SGHTA; CDR2 reads FQGNSA. The germline V and J ends were trimmed by 1 base and 3 bases, with 8 bases remaining between them. CDR3 coding DNA: TGTGCCAGCAGCTTAGTGGGGGGAACAGATACGCAGTATTTT. Its protein product is CASSLVGGTDTQYF.

The chain links TRBV18 to TRBJ1-1; the D is unclear. From germline, CDR1 is KGHSH and CDR2 LQKENI. V lost 0 bases and J 0 bases, leaving 2 bases between the germline ends. The CDR3 is 13 residues long. CDR3 protein: CASSPPMNTEAFF. The DNA for the CDR3 is TGTGCCAGCTCACCACCCATGAACACTGAAGCTTTCTTT. Drawing the rest from reference TRBV18 and TRBJ1-1, the complete variable domain is NAGVMQNPRHLVRRRGQEARLRCSPMKGHSHVYWYRQLPEEGLKFMVYLQKENIIDESGMPKERFSAEFPKEGPSILRIQQVVRGDSAAYFCASSPPMNTEAFFGQGTRLTVV.

V gene TRBV5-1 combines with J gene TRBJ2-2; a weak D match, TRBD2 (6 bases). Germline V gene data show CDR1 as SGHRS and CDR2 as YFSETQ. CDR3 size: 14 residues. The V gene lost 5 bases and the J gene lost 1 base, with 9 bases spanning the gap. For the CDR3, the DNA is TGCGCCAGCAGGGGACTTTTGAACACCGGGGAGCTGTTTTTT. This codes for CASRGLLNTGELFF.

The chain is built from TRBV7-9 and TRBJ2-1, with TRBD1 matching 10 bases. Losses at the gene ends were 5 bases for V and 8 bases for J; bases not matched to a gene: 6. The V gene's germline CDR1 is SEHNR and CDR2 FQNEAQ (reference sequence). The CDR3 contains 14 residues. CDR3: CASSLTGTGDEQFF. The CDR3 bases are TGTGCCAGCAGCCTTACCGGGACAGGGGATGAGCAGTTCTTC.

Written as DNA, the CDR3 is TGTGCCAGCAGCTTTTCTGTAGCGGGAGGGGCGGAGACCCAGTACTTC. The encoded protein is CASSFSVAGGAETQYF. The chain recombines TRBV5-6 with TRBJ2-5, with 11 bases lining up with TRBD2. CDR1 is SGHDT, CDR2 YYEEEE, per germline. Trimming took 2 bases from V and 5 from J; bases not matched to a gene: 8. CDR3 length equals 16 residues.

The J gene is TRBJ1-5, the V gene TRBV4-1, with TRBD1 identical over 8 bases. Germline-derived CDR1 and CDR2 are MGHRA and YSYEKL. The CDR3 has 15 residues. With 4 bases clipped from V and 4 bases from J, the junction kept 6 bases outside the gene matches. CDR3 coding DNA: TGCGCCAGCAGCCTCGGGACAGGTCAAAATCAGCCCCAGCATTTT. Its translation is CASSLGTGQNQPQHF.

This clone was observed at least ten times. The rearrangement joins TRBV2 to TRBJ2-5; D perhaps matches TRBD1 (5 bases). Germline V CDR1 and CDR2: SNHLY, FYNNEI. V lost 2 bases to trimming and J lost 1 base, with 8 bases between them. The CDR3 spans 14 residues. CDR3 DNA: TGTGCCAGCAGTGAATCGACAGCCCAAGAGACCCAGTACTTC. Its translation is CASSESTAQETQYF.

CDR3 sequence reads: CAWSVTRAYGYTF. Here the CDR3 DNA reads TGTGCCTGGAGTGTAACCAGGGCCTATGGCTACACCTTC. The chain joins TRBV30 to TRBJ1-2; D is possibly TRBD1 (5 bases). V was pared by 0 bases and J by 4 bases, with 9 bases between. Germline V gene data show CDR1 as GTSNPN and CDR2 as SVGIG (reference sequence). There are 13 residues in the CDR3.

This sequence joins TRBV14 and TRBJ1-1; TRBD1 might be the D (6 bases). This CDR3 region has 19 residues. Between the trimmed V and J ends, which lost 6 bases and 4 bases, there was a span of 30 bases. CDR1 is SGHDN, CDR2 FVKESK, per germline. For the CDR3, the DNA is TGTGCCAGCAGTCCTCGACAGGCGCCACTACGTTTCGGGATCACTGAAGCTTTCTTT. Translating it yields CASSPRQAPLRFGITEAFF.

This rearrangement joins TRBV11-2 to TRBJ1-1, with TRBD1 as a possible D gene (5 bases). The CDR3 extends over 14 amino acids. With 3 bases removed from V and 0 bases from J, the gap between germline ends came to 8 bases. CDR1 is SGHAT, CDR2 FQNNGV, per germline. The DNA of the CDR3 is TGTGCCAGCAGCTTGTGGGGCATGAACACTGAAGCTTTCTTT. It translates to CASSLWGMNTEAFF.

The chain links TRBV5-1 to TRBJ1-6; D perhaps matches TRBD1 (6 bases). V was shortened by 4 bases and J by 7 bases, with 15 bases between the two germline ends. This CDR3 region has 15 residues. CDR1 SGHRS and CDR2 YFSETQ come from the germline V gene. The CDR3 protein is CASSREGGQNSPLHF. The CDR3 DNA follows: TGCGCCAGCAGCCGGGAGGGGGGGCAGAATTCACCCCTCCACTTT.

The V and J genes are TRBV10-3 and TRBJ2-4; D not certain. V was pared by 6 bases and J by 0 bases, with 9 bases between. The length of the CDR3 is 14 residues. Germline assignment: CDR1 ENHRY and CDR2 SYGVKD. CDR3 DNA sequence: TGTGCCATCAGGGAAGACTTAGCCAAAAACATTCAGTACTTC. It codes for CAIREDLAKNIQYF.

This clone was seen a few times. The chain has TRBV5-5 and TRBJ2-5; TRBD1 matches 8 bases. V shed 0 bases and J 7 bases; nucleotides not matched to a gene: 8. The CDR3 extends over 15 amino acids. Germline V lookup: CDR1 SGHKS, CDR2 YYEKEE (reference sequence). Here the CDR3 reads CASSLVQGAGRTQYF. CDR3 bases: TGTGCCAGCAGCTTGGTCCAGGGGGCTGGTAGGACCCAGTACTTC.

The genes are TRBV27 and TRBJ2-7, with TRBD1 as a possible D gene (5 bases). Trimming cost V 0 bases and J 2 bases, with 8 bases left between them. The CDR3 has 14 amino acids. The germline CDR1 and CDR2 sequences are MNHEY and SMNVEV (reference sequence). CDR3 loop: CASSLSKGTYEQYF. Here the CDR3 DNA reads TGTGCCAGCAGTTTATCGAAGGGGACCTACGAGCAGTACTTC.

J is TRBJ1-5 and V is TRBV5-6; TRBD1 aligns across 7 bases. Per the germline V gene, CDR1 is SGHDT and CDR2 is YYEEEE. V trimming: 4 bases; J trimming: 9 bases; junction bases outside the gene matches: 10. The CDR3 is 14 amino acids. Written as DNA, the CDR3 is TGTGCCAGCAGCGGGGGGCAGGGGGTATCGCCCCAGCATTTT. Encoded protein: CASSGGQGVSPQHF.

The chain has TRBV5-8 and TRBJ1-5; 7 bases line up with TRBD1. Per germline, CDR1 SGHTS and CDR2 YDEGEE. This CDR3 is built from 17 residues. V lost 4 bases, J lost 0 bases, and 10 bases stayed unmatched. CDR3 sequence reads: CASSVGGTDYSNQPQHF. Here the CDR3 DNA reads TGTGCCAGCAGCGTGGGTGGGACAGATTATAGCAATCAGCCCCAGCATTTT.

This clone showed up many times. V and J are TRBV19 and TRBJ2-2; possible D gene TRBD1, 5 bases. Per the germline V gene, CDR1 is LNHDA and CDR2 is SQIVND (reference sequence). The CDR3 totals 11 residues. V shed 9 bases and J shed 9 bases, with 11 bases lying between them. DNA for the CDR3: TGTGCCAGCACCAACAGGAGGGAGCTGTTTTTT. This gives the protein CASTNRRELFF.

The CDR3 loop is CASSLGQGEPQHF. DNA for the CDR3: TGTGCCAGCAGCTTAGGACAGGGCGAACCCCAGCATTTT. The rearrangement joins TRBV11-2 to TRBJ1-5, with 7 bases that match TRBD1. V shed 1 base, J shed 10 bases, and the junction held 4 bases outside the gene matches. The CDR3 has 13 residues. CDR1 SGHAT and CDR2 FQNNGV come from the germline V gene.

The rearrangement uses TRBV19 and TRBJ2-3, with D possibly being TRBD1 (6 bases). Trimming removed 1 base at V and 2 bases at J, with 19 bases between. The CDR3 is 18 residues long. Germline CDR1 is LNHDA and CDR2 is SQIVND (reference sequence). The CDR3 spells CASSIVAPGVGATDTQYF. The CDR3 bases are TGTGCCAGTAGTATAGTAGCCCCAGGGGTAGGAGCCACAGATACGCAGTATTTT.

The gene calls are TRBV27 and TRBJ2-7, with TRBD2 matching 9 bases. This CDR3 region has 14 residues. The V segment lost 2 bases and the J segment 2 bases; nucleotides outside the gene matches: 1. CDR1 MNHEY and CDR2 SMNVEV come from the germline V gene (reference sequence). The chain's CDR3 is CASSLRLAAYEQYF. CDR3 coding DNA: TGTGCCAGCAGTTTAAGACTAGCGGCCTACGAGCAGTACTTC.

This chain links TRBV15 with TRBJ1-4, with D tentatively TRBD1 (6 bases). There are 14 residues in the CDR3. V shed 2 bases and J shed 8 bases, with 12 bases lying between them. The germline gives CDR1 LNHNV, CDR2 YYDKDF (reference sequence). The CDR3 nucleotides read TGTGCCACCAGCAGATCAGGGGTAGGGGAAAAACTGTTTTTT. It codes for CATSRSGVGEKLFF.